These 22 T cell receptor beta chains came from one sample sequenced in a study of vaccination effects on CD4 cells after COVID-19. Expansion of antigen-specific CD4+ T cells with viral peptide pools was carried out by the ViraFEST assay before sequencing. Following culture for about ten days, CD4+ T cells were isolated. Negative nucleocapsid antibody tests before and after vaccination confirmed no previous SARS-CoV-2 infection. Measured with immunoSEQ multiplex PCR; TCRdb has only the in-frame clones, and not every one. The table lists about 54,000 clones, roughly 70% of them singletons. These receptors are not linked to any known antigen. This material consisted of CD4+ T cells from PBMCs cultured with SARS-CoV-2 spike peptides, taken before COVID-19 vaccination. The source of these receptors is a human donor who received a COVID-19 vaccine.

This clone was seen more than once but under ten times. The V call is TRBV3-1 (or the pseudogene TRBV3-2), the J call TRBJ1-5, with a weak D call TRBD1 (6 bases). Germline V gene data show CDR1 as LGHDT and CDR2 as YNNKEL (reference sequence). The V gene lost 3 bases and the J gene lost 3 bases, with 15 bases spanning the gap. This CDR3 contains 16 residues. In DNA, the CDR3 is TGTGCCAGCAGCCATAGGCTGAGGGGGGTCAATCAGCCCCAGCATTTT. Translated: CASSHRLRGVNQPQHF.

This clone was counted many times. This rearrangement joins TRBV6-2 or TRBV6-3 to TRBJ2-2; D unclear. Trimming stripped 2 bases from V and 7 bases from J, with 11 bases between. The germline V gene encodes CDR1 MNHEY and CDR2 SVGEGT. This CDR3 is 14 amino acids long. The CDR3 coding sequence is TGTGCCAGCAGTTACGGGCGGCTCAACGGGGAGCTGTTTTTT. Translation gives CASSYGRLNGELFF.

This chain links TRBV5-4 with TRBJ1-4, with D possibly matching TRBD1 (6 bases). Germline-derived CDR1 and CDR2 are SGHNT and YYREEE (reference sequence). Trimming took off 4 bases at V and 8 bases at J, with 21 bases between the two ends. The CDR3 runs to 16 residues. In DNA, the CDR3 is TGTGCCAGCAGCCTTGGACAGCAGCGGGACGGGGAAAAACTGTTTTTT. Residues: CASSLGQQRDGEKLFF. The entire variable domain, with the rest obtained from reference TRBV5-4 and TRBJ1-4, is as follows: ETGVTQSPTHLIKTRGQQVTLRCSSQSGHNTVSWYQQALGQGPQFIFQYYREEENGRGNFPPRFSGLQFPNYSSELNVNALELDDSALYLCASSLGQQRDGEKLFFGSGTQLSVL.

The chain joins TRBV12-3 or TRBV12-4 to TRBJ1-2, with D tentatively TRBD1 (5 bases). Trimming removed 3 bases at V and 3 bases at J, with 5 bases between. The CDR3 sequence is 12 residues long. The DNA of the CDR3 is TGTGCCAGCAGTTTGGGACACTATGGCTACACCTTC. Translated: CASSLGHYGYTF.

A few counts support this clone. The rearrangement joins TRBV19 to TRBJ1-6; possibly TRBD1 for D (6 bases). This CDR3 has 15 amino acids. V dropped 6 bases and J dropped 5 bases, with 14 bases sitting between them. In germline, CDR1 is LNHDA, CDR2 SQIVND (reference sequence). The CDR3 coding sequence is TGTGCCAGTAGCTTACAGGGCGGGGATAATTCACCCCTCCACTTT. This translates into CASSLQGGDNSPLHF. Filled out from reference TRBV19 and TRBJ1-6, the complete variable domain reads DGGITQSPKYLFRKEGQNVTLSCEQNLNHDAMYWYRQDPGQGLRLIYYSQIVNDFQKGDIAEGYSVSREKKESFPLTVTSAQKNPTAFYLCASSLQGGDNSPLHFGNGTRLTVT.

CDR3 loop: CASSHSQGGARAETQYF. Here the CDR3 DNA reads TGTGCCAGCAGCCATTCACAGGGAGGGGCACGGGCAGAGACCCAGTACTTC. The chain links TRBV3-1 (or the pseudogene TRBV3-2) to TRBJ2-5; tentative D call: TRBD2 (7 bases). The length of the CDR3 is 17 residues. Germline CDR1 is LGHDT and CDR2 is YNNKEL (reference sequence). V lost 3 bases and J lost 4, with 21 bases in between.

The chain uses TRBV6-5 and TRBJ1-1; D gene unclear. Germline assignment: CDR1 MNHEY and CDR2 SVGAGI. V gave up 2 bases and J gave up 5 bases, with 9 bases separating them. The length of the CDR3 is 13 residues. The CDR3 DNA reads TGTGCCAGCAGTTACGGGCAAACGACTGAAGCTTTCTTT. This translates into CASSYGQTTEAFF.

The chain uses TRBV6-1 and TRBJ2-7; D gene ambiguous. Germline CDR1 MNHNS, CDR2 SASEGT. CDR3 length: 14 amino acids. V lost 2 bases to trimming and J lost 2 bases, with 10 bases between them. This CDR3 is CASSENQRPYEQYF. CDR3 in DNA: TGTGCCAGCAGTGAAAACCAGCGTCCCTACGAGCAGTACTTC.

The J gene is TRBJ1-4, the V gene TRBV6-5; no firm D call. Trimming shortened V by 0 bases and J by 5 bases, and 13 bases separated the two germline ends. Per germline, CDR1 MNHEY and CDR2 SVGAGI. The CDR3 contains 16 residues. The CDR3 here is CASSYSSRRLNEKLFF. CDR3 nucleotide sequence: TGTGCCAGCAGTTACTCGAGTCGCAGGTTAAATGAAAAACTGTTTTTT.

The chain links TRBV15 to TRBJ1-6; no clear D. The CDR3 totals 13 residues. Germline loops: CDR1 LNHNV, CDR2 YYDKDF (reference sequence). Trimming took off 6 bases at V and 8 bases at J, with 11 bases between the two ends. The CDR3 DNA is TGTGCCACCAGGATCGGGAATGATTCACCCCTCCACTTT. Translation: CATRIGNDSPLHF.

CDR3 DNA sequence: TGTGCCAGCAGCGACCGCCTGTGGGGGAGCTACACCTTC. Translated, it gives CASSDRLWGSYTF. This chain uses TRBV9 with TRBJ1-2, with a tentative D call TRBD1 (5 bases). The CDR3 has 13 amino acids. Trimming shortened V by 3 bases and J by 9 bases, and 15 bases separated the two germline ends. Germline V gene data show CDR1 as SGDLS and CDR2 as YYNGEE.

The V and J genes are TRBV3-1 (or the pseudogene TRBV3-2) and TRBJ1-5, with TRBD1 as a possible D gene (5 bases). From germline, CDR1 is LGHDT and CDR2 YNNKEL (reference sequence). This CDR3 spans 16 amino acids. V lost 1 base to trimming and J lost 2 bases, with 12 bases between them. CDR3 in amino acids: CASSQVGGDRNQPQHF. DNA for the CDR3: TGTGCCAGCAGCCAAGTGGGAGGGGACCGCAATCAGCCCCAGCATTTT.

CDR3 sequence: CASSWGNGGLGQPQHF. The CDR3 DNA reads TGTGCCAGCAGCTGGGGTAATGGGGGGCTGGGTCAGCCCCAGCATTTT. The J gene is TRBJ1-5, the V gene TRBV3-1 (or the pseudogene TRBV3-2); possible D gene TRBD1, 6 bases. V was trimmed by 5 bases and J by 6 bases, leaving 20 bases between them. The germline gives CDR1 LGHDT, CDR2 YNNKEL (reference sequence). The CDR3 has 16 residues.

The genes are TRBV5-4 and TRBJ2-3; 7 bases align to TRBD1. The junction had 8 bases not matched to a gene; V was cut back by 4 bases and J by 6 bases. The CDR3 length is 14 residues. Germline V gene data show CDR1 as SGHNT and CDR2 as YYREEE (reference sequence). CDR3 loop: CASSLRDRADTQYF. CDR3 bases: TGTGCCAGCAGCCTGAGAGACAGGGCCGATACGCAGTATTTT.

The chain uses TRBV3-1 (or the pseudogene TRBV3-2) and TRBJ2-1, with TRBD2 matching over 9 bases. V was clipped by 0 bases and J by 4 bases; unmatched bases: 7. CDR1 is LGHDT, CDR2 YNNKEL, per germline (reference sequence). The CDR3 has 17 residues. Here the CDR3 DNA reads TGTGCCAGCAGCCAAGACTCTAGGCTAGCGGGGTACAATGAGCAGTTCTTC. It specifies CASSQDSRLAGYNEQFF.

This clone was counted ten times or more. This rearrangement joins TRBV6-6 to TRBJ1-2, with D possibly TRBD1 on 6 matching bases. This CDR3 contains 13 residues. The germline V gene has CDR1 MNHNY and CDR2 SVGAGI (reference sequence). V was clipped by 8 bases and J by 3 bases, with 13 bases between them. CDR3 loop: CASDGGADYGYTF. Written as DNA, the CDR3 is TGTGCCAGCGATGGGGGCGCGGACTATGGCTACACCTTC.

The rearrangement uses TRBV9 and TRBJ2-3; 9 bases line up with TRBD2. The V segment lost 0 bases and the J segment 0 bases; nucleotides outside the gene matches: 5. This CDR3 has 17 residues. Germline CDR1 SGDLS, CDR2 YYNGEE. CDR3 coding DNA: TGTGCCAGCAGCGTAGGGGCGGGGGGGCCTAGCACAGATACGCAGTATTTT. Amino acids: CASSVGAGGPSTDTQYF.

CDR3 amino acids: CASSLVGGSTDTQYF. CDR3 in DNA: TGCGCCAGCAGCTTGGTTGGGGGGAGCACAGATACGCAGTATTTT. The chain uses TRBV5-1 and TRBJ2-3; D might be TRBD2 (6 bases). Looked up from germline, CDR1 is SGHRS and CDR2 is YFSETQ. The CDR3 contains 15 residues. Trimming shortened V by 0 bases and J by 0 bases, and 8 bases separated the two germline ends.

The chain has TRBV10-2 and TRBJ1-6; 7 bases match TRBD1. There are 15 residues in the CDR3. V dropped 7 bases and J dropped 8; count of bases not matched to a gene: 11. Germline assignment: CDR1 WSHSY and CDR2 SAAADI. CDR3 amino acids: CASNPGRGGHSPLHF. CDR3 bases: TGCGCCAGCAACCCGGGCAGGGGGGGTCATTCACCCCTCCACTTT.

V is TRBV6-2 or TRBV6-3 and J is TRBJ1-1; 8 bases are a match to TRBD1. Germline CDR1 and CDR2: MNHEY and SVGEGT. This CDR3 is 14 amino acids long. V was pared by 5 bases and J by 5 bases, with 7 bases of the junction left unmatched. DNA of the CDR3: TGTGCCAGCAGTGACAGGGGTCGTAGTACTGAAGCTTTCTTT. Its protein product is CASSDRGRSTEAFF.

This rearrangement joins TRBV7-9 to TRBJ1-1; 8 bases align to TRBD1. Germline CDR1 and CDR2: SEHNR and FQNEAQ (reference sequence). The CDR3 covers 14 residues. The V gene end was trimmed by 5 bases and the J gene end by 6 bases; junction bases not matched to a gene: 8. CDR3 loop: CASSVDRGSSEAFF. CDR3 nucleotides: TGTGCCAGCAGCGTCGACAGGGGATCGTCTGAAGCTTTCTTT.

The J gene is TRBJ1-3, the V gene TRBV7-2, with D tentatively TRBD1 (5 bases). CDR1 and CDR2 from the germline V gene are SGHTA and FQGNSA. The CDR3 length is 15 residues. Trimming took 6 bases from V and 2 from J, leaving 14 bases between them. CDR3 protein: CASRPGTAAGNTIYF. The DNA for the CDR3 is TGTGCCAGCAGGCCTGGGACGGCCGCTGGAAACACCATATATTTT. The variable domain in full, with the rest retrieved from reference TRBV7-2 and TRBJ1-3, is GAGVSQSPSNKVTEKGKDVELRCDPISGHTALYWYRQSLGQGLEFLIYFQGNSAPDKSGLPSDRFSAERTGGSVSTLTIQRTQQEDSAVYLCASRPGTAAGNTIYFGEGSWLTVV.